This TCR beta chain was obtained from a study of PD-L1 blockade in urothelial cancer. Across the whole study: T cells were recovered from blood samples at a median of roughly 150,000. General study points: Pretreatment TCR clonality in blood under the median foretold superior survival.

On this clone itself: Its antigen is unknown.

Patients' cancers were locally advanced or metastatic urothelial carcinomas. Sampling of each patient yielded between 1 and 8 specimens, collected pretreatment and on-treatment. Profiling relied on immunoSEQ multiplex PCR, and the TCRdb table lists in-frame clones only, not all of them. The data contain some 97,000 clones, 91% of them singletons. Germline CDR1 reads MDHEN; CDR2 reads SYDVKM. The length of the CDR3 is 15 residues. V was shortened by 5 bases and J by 2 bases, with 13 bases between the two germline ends. The gene calls are TRBV28 and TRBJ2-1, with no clear D. The sequence was collected from a woman older than 75 with urothelial cancer. The sample was PBMCs, taken around atezolizumab (anti-PD-L1) treatment. The CDR3 region is CASSLPGAAYNEQFF. CDR3 sequence (DNA): TGTGCCAGCAGTCTCCCCGGTGCGGCCTACAATGAGCAGTTCTTC.